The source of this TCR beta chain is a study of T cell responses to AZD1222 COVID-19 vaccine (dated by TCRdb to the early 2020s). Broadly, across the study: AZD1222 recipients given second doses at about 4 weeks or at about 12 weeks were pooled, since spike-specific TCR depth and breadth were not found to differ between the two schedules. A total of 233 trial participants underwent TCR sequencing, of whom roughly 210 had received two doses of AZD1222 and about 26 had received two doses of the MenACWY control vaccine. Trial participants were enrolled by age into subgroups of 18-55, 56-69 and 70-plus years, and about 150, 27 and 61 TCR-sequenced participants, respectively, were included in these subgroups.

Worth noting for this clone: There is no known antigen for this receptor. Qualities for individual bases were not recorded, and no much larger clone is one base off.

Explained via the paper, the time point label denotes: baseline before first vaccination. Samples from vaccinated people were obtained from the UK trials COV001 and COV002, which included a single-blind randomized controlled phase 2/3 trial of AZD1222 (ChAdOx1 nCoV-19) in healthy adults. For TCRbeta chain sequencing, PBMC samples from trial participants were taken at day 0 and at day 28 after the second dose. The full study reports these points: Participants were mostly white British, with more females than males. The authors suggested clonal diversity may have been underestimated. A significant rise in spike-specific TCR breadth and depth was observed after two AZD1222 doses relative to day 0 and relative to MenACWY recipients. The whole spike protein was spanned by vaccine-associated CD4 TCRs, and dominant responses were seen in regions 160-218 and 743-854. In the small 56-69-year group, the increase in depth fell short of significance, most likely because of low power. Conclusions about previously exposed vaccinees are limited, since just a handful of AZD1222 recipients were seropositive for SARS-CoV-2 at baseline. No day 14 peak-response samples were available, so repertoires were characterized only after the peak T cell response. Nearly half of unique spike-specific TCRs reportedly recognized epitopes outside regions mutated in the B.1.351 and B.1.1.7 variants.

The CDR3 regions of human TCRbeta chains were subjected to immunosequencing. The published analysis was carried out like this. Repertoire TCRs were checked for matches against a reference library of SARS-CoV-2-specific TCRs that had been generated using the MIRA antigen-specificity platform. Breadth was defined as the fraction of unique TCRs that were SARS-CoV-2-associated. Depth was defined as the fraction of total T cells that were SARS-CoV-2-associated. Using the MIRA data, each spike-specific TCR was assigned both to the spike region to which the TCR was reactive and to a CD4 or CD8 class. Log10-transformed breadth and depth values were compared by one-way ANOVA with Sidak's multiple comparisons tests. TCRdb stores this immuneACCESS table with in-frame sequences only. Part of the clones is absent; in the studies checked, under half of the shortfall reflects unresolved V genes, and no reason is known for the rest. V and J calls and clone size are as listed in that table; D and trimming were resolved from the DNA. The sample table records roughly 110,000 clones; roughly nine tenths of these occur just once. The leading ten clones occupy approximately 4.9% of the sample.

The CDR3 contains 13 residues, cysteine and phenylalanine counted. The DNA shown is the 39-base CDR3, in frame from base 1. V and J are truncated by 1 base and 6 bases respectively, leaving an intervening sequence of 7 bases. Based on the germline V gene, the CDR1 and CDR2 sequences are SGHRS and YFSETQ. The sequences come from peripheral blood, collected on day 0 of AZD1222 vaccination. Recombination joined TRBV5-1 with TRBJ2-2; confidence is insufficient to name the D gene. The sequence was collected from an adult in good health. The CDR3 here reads CASSLTGPGELFF. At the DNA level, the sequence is TGCGCCAGCAGCTTGACTGGTCCCGGGGAGCTGTTTTTT.